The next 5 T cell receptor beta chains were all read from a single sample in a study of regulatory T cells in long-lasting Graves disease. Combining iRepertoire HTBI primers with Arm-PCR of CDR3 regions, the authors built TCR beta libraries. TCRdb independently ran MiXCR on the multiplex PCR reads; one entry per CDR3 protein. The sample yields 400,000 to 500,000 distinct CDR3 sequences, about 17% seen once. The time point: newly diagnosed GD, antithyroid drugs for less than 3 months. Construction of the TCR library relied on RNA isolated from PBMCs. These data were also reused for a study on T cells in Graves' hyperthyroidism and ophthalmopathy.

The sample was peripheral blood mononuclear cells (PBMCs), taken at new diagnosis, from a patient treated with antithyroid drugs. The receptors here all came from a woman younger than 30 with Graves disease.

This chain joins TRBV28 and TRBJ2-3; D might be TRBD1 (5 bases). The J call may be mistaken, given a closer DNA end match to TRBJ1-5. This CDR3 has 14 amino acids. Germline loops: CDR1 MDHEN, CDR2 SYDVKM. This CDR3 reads CASSGFGRGLSQHF. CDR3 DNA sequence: TGTGCCAGCAGTGGCTTCGGGAGGGGTCTTTCGCAGCATTTT.

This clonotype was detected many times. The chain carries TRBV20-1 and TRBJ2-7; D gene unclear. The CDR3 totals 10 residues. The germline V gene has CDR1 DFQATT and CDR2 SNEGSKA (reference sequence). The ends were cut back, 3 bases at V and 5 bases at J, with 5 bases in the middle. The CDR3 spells CSASLDEQYF. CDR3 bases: TGCAGTGCTAGTTTAGACGAGCAGTACTTC.

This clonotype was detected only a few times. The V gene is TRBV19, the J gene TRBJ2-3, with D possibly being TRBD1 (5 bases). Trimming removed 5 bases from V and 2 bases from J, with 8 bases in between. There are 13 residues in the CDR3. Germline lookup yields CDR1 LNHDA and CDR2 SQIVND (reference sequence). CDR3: CASSWTTTDTQYF. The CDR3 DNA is TGTGCCAGTAGTTGGACAACCACAGATACGCAGTATTTT. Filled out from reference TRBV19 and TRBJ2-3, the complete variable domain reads DGGITQSPKYLFRKEGQNVTLSCEQNLNHDAMYWYRQDPGQGLRLIYYSQIVNDFQKGDIAEGYSVSREKKESFPLTVTSAQKNPTAFYLCASSWTTTDTQYFGPGTRLTVL.

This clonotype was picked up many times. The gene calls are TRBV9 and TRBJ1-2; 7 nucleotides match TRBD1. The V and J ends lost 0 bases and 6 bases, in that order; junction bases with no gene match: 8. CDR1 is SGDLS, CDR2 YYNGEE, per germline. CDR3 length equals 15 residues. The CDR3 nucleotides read TGTGCCAGCAGCGTAGAATCAGGGGGAAGGAATGGCTACACCTTC. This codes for CASSVESGGRNGYTF.

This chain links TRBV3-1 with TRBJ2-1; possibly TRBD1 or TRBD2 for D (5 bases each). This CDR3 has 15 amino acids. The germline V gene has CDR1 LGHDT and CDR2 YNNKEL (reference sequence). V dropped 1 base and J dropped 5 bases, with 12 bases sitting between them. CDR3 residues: CASSQAGLGDNEQFF. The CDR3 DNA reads TGTGCCAGCAGCCAAGCAGGGTTGGGAGACAATGAGCAGTTCTTC.